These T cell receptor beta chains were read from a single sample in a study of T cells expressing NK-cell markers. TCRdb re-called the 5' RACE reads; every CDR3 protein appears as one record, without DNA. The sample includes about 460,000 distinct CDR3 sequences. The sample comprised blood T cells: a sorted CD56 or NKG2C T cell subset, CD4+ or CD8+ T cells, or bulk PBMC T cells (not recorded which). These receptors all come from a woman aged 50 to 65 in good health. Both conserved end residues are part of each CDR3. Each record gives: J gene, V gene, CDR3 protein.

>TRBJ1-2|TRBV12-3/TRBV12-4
CASSFSPSAGNYGYTF
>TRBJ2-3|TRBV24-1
CATSDRRLGTRDTQYF
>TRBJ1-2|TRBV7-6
CASSLGHRNYGYTF
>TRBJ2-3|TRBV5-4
CASSLGGRSLSDTQYF
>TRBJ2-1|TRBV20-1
CSARVTAGGWGEQFF
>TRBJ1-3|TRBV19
CASSIEPRQTRRLDF
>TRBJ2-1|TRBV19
CASTRAGGRDNEQFF
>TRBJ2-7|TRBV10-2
CASTAGINYEQYF
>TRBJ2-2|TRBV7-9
CASSLVQAMNTGELFF
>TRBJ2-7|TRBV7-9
CASSKGADWAGGQSSYEQYF
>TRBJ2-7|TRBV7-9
CASSRDLTSYEQYF
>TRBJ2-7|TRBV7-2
CASSLESEQYF
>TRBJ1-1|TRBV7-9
CASSSQRGRSTEAFF
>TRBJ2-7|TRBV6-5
CASSNNRASYEQYF
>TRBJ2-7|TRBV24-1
CATSGGNYEQYF
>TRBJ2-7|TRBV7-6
CASSLAGTGEQYF
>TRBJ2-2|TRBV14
CASSPFWTGRTGELFF
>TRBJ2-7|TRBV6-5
CASTASGTRSYEQYF
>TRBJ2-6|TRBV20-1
CSAREGGANVLTF
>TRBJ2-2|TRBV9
CASSVGGSGVHANTGELFF
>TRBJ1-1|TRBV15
CATSRDRGFGDTEAFF
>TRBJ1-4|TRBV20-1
CSALFQGAGLLEATNEKLFF
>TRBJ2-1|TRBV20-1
CSASTGTGGTEQFF
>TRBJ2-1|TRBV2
CASSGGESEQFF
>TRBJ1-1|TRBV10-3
CAISVGFGDREAFF
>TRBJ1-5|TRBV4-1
CASSQGWYSNQPQHF
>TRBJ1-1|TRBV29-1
CSAKLGMANTEAFF
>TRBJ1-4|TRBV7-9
CASSQLGASGEKLFF
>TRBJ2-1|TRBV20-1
CSAAPRSEQFF
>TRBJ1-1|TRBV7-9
CASSFGQGGTEAFF
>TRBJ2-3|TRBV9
CASSPYSGSSTDTQYF
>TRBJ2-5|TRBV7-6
CASSREYRGETQYF
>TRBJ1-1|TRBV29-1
CSVLRDSNTEAFF
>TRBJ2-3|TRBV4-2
CASSQDLTSQGDTQYF
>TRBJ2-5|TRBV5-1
CASSRENLETQYF
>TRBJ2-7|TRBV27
CASSSLTGAWHEQYF
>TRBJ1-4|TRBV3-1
CASSSEGGPRGKLFF
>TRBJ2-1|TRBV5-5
CASSHGGLVGYNEQFF
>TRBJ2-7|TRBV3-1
CASSRETGAYEQYF
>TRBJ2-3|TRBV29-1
CSVERKPGDTQYF
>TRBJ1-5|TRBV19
CASSYTGTANSNQPQHF
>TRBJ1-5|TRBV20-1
CSALDRVNNQPQHF
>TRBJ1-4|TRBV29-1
CSVEDRTNEKLFF
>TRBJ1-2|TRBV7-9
CASSRPRDTYGYTF
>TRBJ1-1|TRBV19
CASSITSGSMNTEAFF
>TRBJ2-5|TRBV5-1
CASGQGLSAQYF
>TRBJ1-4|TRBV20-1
CSARDQGAAGEKLFF
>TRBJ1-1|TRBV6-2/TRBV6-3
CASIRDGYTEAFF